This T cell receptor beta chain stems from a study of neoadjuvant anti-PD-1 for oral cavity cancer. The protocol was immunoSEQ multiplex PCR, while the TCRdb copy is restricted to in-frame clones and leaves out a portion. Among approximately 74,000 clones listed, approximately 80% were seen once. Patients were newly diagnosed with stage II-IVA oral cavity squamous cell carcinoma without prior systemic or radiation treatment. The specimen was PBMCs, collected before nivolumab (anti-PD-1) treatment. This TCR was recovered from a person between 40 and 85 years old with oral cavity squamous cell carcinoma.

CDR3 region: CASSLDLPSSYEQYF. In DNA, the CDR3 is TGTGCCAGCAGCTTAGATTTACCGAGCTCCTACGAGCAGTACTTC. The chain combines TRBV7-2 with TRBJ2-7; D remains unclear. There are 15 residues in the CDR3. Germline-derived CDR1 and CDR2 are SGHTA and FQGNSA. Deletions cut 1 base from V and 0 bases from J, with 10 bases between.